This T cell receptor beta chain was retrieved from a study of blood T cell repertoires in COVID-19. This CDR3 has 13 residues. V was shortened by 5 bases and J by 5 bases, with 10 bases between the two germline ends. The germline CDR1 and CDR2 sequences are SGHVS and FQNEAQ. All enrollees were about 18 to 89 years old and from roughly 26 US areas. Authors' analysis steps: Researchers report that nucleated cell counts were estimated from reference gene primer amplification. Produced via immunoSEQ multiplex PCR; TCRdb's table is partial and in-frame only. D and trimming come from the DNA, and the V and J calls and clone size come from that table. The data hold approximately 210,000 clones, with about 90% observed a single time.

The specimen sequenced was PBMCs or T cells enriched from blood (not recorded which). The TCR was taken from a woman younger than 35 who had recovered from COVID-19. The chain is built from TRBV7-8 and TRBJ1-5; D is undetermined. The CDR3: CASSPRFHQPQHF. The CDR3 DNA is TGTGCCAGCAGCCCGCGTTTTCATCAGCCCCAGCATTTT.